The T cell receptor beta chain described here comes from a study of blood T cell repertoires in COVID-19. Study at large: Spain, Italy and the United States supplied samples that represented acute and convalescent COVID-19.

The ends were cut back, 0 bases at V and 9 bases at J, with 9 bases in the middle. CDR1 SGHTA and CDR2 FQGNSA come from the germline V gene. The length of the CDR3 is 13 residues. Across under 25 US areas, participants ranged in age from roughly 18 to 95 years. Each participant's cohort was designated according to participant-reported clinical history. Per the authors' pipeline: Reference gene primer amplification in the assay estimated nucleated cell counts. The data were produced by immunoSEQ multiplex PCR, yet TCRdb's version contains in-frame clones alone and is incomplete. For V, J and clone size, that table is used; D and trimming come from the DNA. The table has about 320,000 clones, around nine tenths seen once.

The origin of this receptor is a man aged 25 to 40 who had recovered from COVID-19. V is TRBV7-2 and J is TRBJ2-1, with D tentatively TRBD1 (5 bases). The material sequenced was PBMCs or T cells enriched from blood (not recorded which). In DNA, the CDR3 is TGTGCCAGCAGCTTAGCCCCAGGGTTTGAGCAGTTCTTC. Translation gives CASSLAPGFEQFF.